This entry concerns a single T cell receptor beta chain. Its target is not known. The data originate from a study of shared clonotypes between healthy human individuals. As for the study in general: CD4 naive cells filled three plates per donor, CD4 memory three, CD8 naive two and CD8 memory one. The study, taken as a whole, reports: Clonotypes which were not shared had lower generation probabilities than clonotypes that all four donors shared.

For each subset, genomic DNA was distributed in equal portions over several immunoSEQ plates. This table comes from immunoSEQ multiplex PCR, and its TCRdb copy is limited to in-frame clones, with some not included. The data show 2 million to 2.5 million clones, about 90% seen once. Germline V gene lookup returns CDR1 SGHVS and CDR2 FQNEAQ. The CDR3 totals 15 residues. The V gene lost 5 bases and the J gene lost 1 base, with 14 bases spanning the gap. This receptor was identified in a man between 18 and 29 years old in good health. Some clones in this sample may be carry-over from other donors' samples. The specimen was naive CD4+ T cells from PBMCs. This sample's subset: CD45RA+ positively selected. The chain recombines TRBV7-8 with TRBJ1-1; D gene unclear. DNA for the CDR3: TGTGCCAGCAGCACCTCCGGGAACCAGAACACTGAAGCTTTCTTT. It yields the protein CASSTSGNQNTEAFF.